This T cell receptor beta chain was recorded in a study of T cell repertoires in cytomegalovirus infection. Turning to the study itself: Matching HLA type, along with CMV infection, was indicated by public TCR beta signatures.

Notes on the study in general: Carriers of CMV and the relevant HLA type were discriminated by public TCR beta frequency. CMV-specific TCR beta clonotypes restricted by HLA-C were the ones dominating the ex vivo response.

Note on this clonotype: Its antigen is not identified.

MiXCR, applied by TCRdb to the reads, yields one record per CDR3 protein. The sample records under 150,000 distinct CDR3 sequences, roughly a quarter being singletons. The CDR3 is 14 residues long. In germline, CDR1 is MNHNS, CDR2 SASEGT. The J segment lost 7 bases and the V segment lost 6 bases, leaving 8 bases of the junction unmatched. The V gene is TRBV6-1, the J gene TRBJ2-3, with 9 bases aligning to TRBD1. The material sequenced was PBMCs, sequenced either directly or after in vitro stimulation (not recorded which). The receptor was derived from a human donor in good health (CMV status not recorded). Some clones in this sample may be carry-over from other donors' samples. Here the CDR3 reads CASRPGQGLNTQYF. CDR3 in DNA: TGTGCCAGCAGGCCGGGACAGGGTTTGAATACGCAGTATTTT.